This T cell receptor (beta chain) is from a study of blood T cell repertoires in COVID-19. Study-level background: Researchers got acute and convalescent COVID-19 samples from the United States, Italy and Spain. PBMCs, B-cell-depleted T cells, or T cells were the source of the cDNA or gDNA that made up the material.

Seattle enrolled patients during active infection and tracked them longitudinally. V was clipped by 1 base and J by 8 bases, with 14 bases between them. This CDR3 spans 15 amino acids. Per germline, CDR1 SGHAT and CDR2 FQNNGV. Per the original methods: Quantification of nucleated cells was approximated via reference gene primer amplification. Using immunoSEQ multiplex PCR, the repertoire was profiled, and TCRdb retains in-frame clones only, with some absent. The V and J calls and the clone size are those of that table, but D and trimming were determined from the DNA. The repertoire holds about 240,000 clones, with 75% to 85% as singletons.

The clonotype comes from a woman older than 75 with COVID-19, enrolled during active disease. The sequencing input was peripheral blood. This sequence joins TRBV11-2 and TRBJ1-4; weak D call: TRBD1 (6 bases). CDR3 sequence reads: CASSLGTGWGEKLFF. The CDR3 DNA is TGTGCCAGCAGCTTAGGAACAGGGTGGGGCGAAAAACTGTTTTTT.